This is a list of T cell receptor beta chains from one sample in a study of T cell changes during pregnancy in multiple sclerosis. TCRdb's table, derived via immunoSEQ multiplex PCR, lists solely in-frame clones and lacks some. Of more than 55,000 clones in the sample, about 89% are singletons; the top ten hold roughly 1.4%. The sequences come from peripheral blood, collected in the second trimester of pregnancy. These receptors originate from a female donor with multiple sclerosis, enrolled in a pregnancy study. The CDR3 runs from the conserved cysteine through the conserved F or W. The D gene is left open where the match is weak. Clone size, where shown, is once, few, many, or a class for clones that have expanded.

-,TRBV30,TRBD1,TRBJ2-2,TGTGCATCGAGGGGGCGAGGCACCGGGGAGCTGTTTTTT,CASRGRGTGELFF
once,TRBV5-1,-,TRBJ1-2,TGCGCCAGCAGCCCGGGGGGGGGCTACACCTTC,CASSPGGGYTF
-,TRBV7-9,TRBD2,TRBJ2-5,TGTGCCAGCAGCTCTCGGACTAGCGTGGAGACCCAGTACTTC,CASSSRTSVETQYF
-,TRBV5-1,TRBD1,TRBJ2-3,TGCGCCAGCAGCGGGATTACAGGGGTCCTAGTGATGGATACGCAGTATTTT,CASSGITGVLVMDTQYF
once,TRBV7-2,-,TRBJ2-3,TGTGCCAGCAGCTTAGGAGTAGTGGACAATACGCAGTATTTT,CASSLGVVDNTQYF
-,TRBV6-1,-,TRBJ2-3,TGTGCCAGCAGTGAAACTTGGACTCGGCCGGATACGCAGTATTTT,CASSETWTRPDTQYF
-,TRBV19,TRBD1,TRBJ1-6,TGTGCCAGTAGTATAGGAGGACAGGGCAGGTCACCCCTCCACTTT,CASSIGGQGRSPLHF
-,TRBV27,TRBD1,TRBJ1-2,TGTGCCAGCAGGATCCTTGGACAGGCTGGGGGCTATGGCTACACCTTC,CASRILGQAGGYGYTF
-,TRBV5-5,TRBD2,TRBJ2-7,TGTGCCAGCAGCTTTGGAAGCTTATCCGGGACTAGCTCCGACGAGCAGTACTTC,CASSFGSLSGTSSDEQYF
-,TRBV4-1,-,TRBJ1-2,TGCGCCAGCAGCCAAGATAGGAGGCAGATTTCCTCCTATGGCTACACCTTC,CASSQDRRQISSYGYTF
-,TRBV5-1,TRBD2,TRBJ2-1,TGCGCCACCAACCTCTTCGCCGGACTAGCGGGAGGTATCAATGAGCAGTTCTTC,CATNLFAGLAGGINEQFF
once,TRBV30,-,TRBJ2-7,TGTGCCTGGAGTCAATACAGGGCGGGCGAGCAGTACTTC,CAWSQYRAGEQYF
few,TRBV7-9,-,TRBJ1-1,TGTGCCAGCAGCTTAGGACAGGAACCTGCTGAAGCTTTCTTT,CASSLGQEPAEAFF
-,TRBV5-1,-,TRBJ2-1,TGCGCCAGCAGCCGGGAAAATACCTACAATGAGCAGTTCTTC,CASSRENTYNEQFF
once,TRBV5-3,TRBD2,TRBJ2-7,TGTGCCAGAAGCTCTCAGGGTTCCTTCTGGACTAGTCACGTCTACGAGCAGTACTTC,CARSSQGSFWTSHVYEQYF
-,TRBV30,-,TRBJ1-5,TGTGCCTGGAGTGTGGGAGGAAAACAGCCCCAGCATTTT,CAWSVGGKQPQHF
-,TRBV27,-,TRBJ2-1,TGTGCCAGCAGTTTATTCATCAGCGTGGGGCAGTTCTTC,CASSLFISVGQFF
once,TRBV4-2,-,TRBJ2-1,TGTGCCAGCAGCCGTCAGGGGAGCTCCTACAATGAGCAGTTCTTC,CASSRQGSSYNEQFF
-,TRBV19,-,TRBJ1-2,TGTGCCAGTAGTACCGGCTATGGCTACACCTTC,CASSTGYGYTF
-,TRBV30,-,TRBJ2-5,TGTGCCTGGAGTCCCATCAGGCCATTTGGAGGGGAGACCCAGTACTTC,CAWSPIRPFGGETQYF
-,TRBV11-3,-,TRBJ2-7,TGTGCCAGCAGCCACGGCGGGGATGGGGGTTCCTACGAGCAGTACTTC,CASSHGGDGGSYEQYF
-,TRBV5-8,-,TRBJ1-1,TGTGCCAGCAGCCCCGGACAGAGGGACACTGAAGCTTTCTTT,CASSPGQRDTEAFF
-,TRBV9,-,TRBJ1-5,TGTGCCAGCAGCGTAGTAGAACGCCCACCTCTGTATAGCAATCAGCCCCAGCATTTT,CASSVVERPPLYSNQPQHF
-,TRBV19,-,TRBJ1-1,TGTGCCAGTAGAGTGGGGAGGGGGTTGAACACTGAAGCTTTCTTT,CASRVGRGLNTEAFF
-,TRBV9,TRBD2,TRBJ2-2,TGTGCCAGCAGCGCGGGGGCGGGACTAGCGTCGAACACCGGGGAGCTGTTTTTT,CASSAGAGLASNTGELFF
-,TRBV5-1,TRBD2,TRBJ2-5,TGCGCCAGCAGATTGATGGAGGCGGGAGCTCAGTACTTC,CASRLMEAGAQYF
once,TRBV7-3,TRBD2,TRBJ2-1,TGTGCCAGCAGCTTAACCAGCGGGGGGGATTACAATGAGCAGTTCTTC,CASSLTSGGDYNEQFF
few,TRBV11-2,TRBD1,TRBJ1-1,TGTGCCAGCAGCCCTTTGACAGGGTTGGAGGCTGAAGCTTTCTTT,CASSPLTGLEAEAFF
-,TRBV27,TRBD2,TRBJ2-7,TGTGCCAGCAGTGTAAAGCGGGAGGGACGCTACGAGCAGTACTTC,CASSVKREGRYEQYF
-,TRBV5-1,-,TRBJ2-3,TGCGCCAGCCTAGACATAGGGGAACCAGATACGCAGTATTTT,CASLDIGEPDTQYF
-,TRBV2,-,TRBJ1-2,TGTGCCAGCAATCGGGGAACTTTGGAGGGCTACACCTTC,CASNRGTLEGYTF
-,TRBV21-1,-,TRBJ1-2,TGTGCCAGCAGCCTGAGGGGGGGGGATGGCTACACCTTC,CASSLRGGDGYTF
-,TRBV19,-,TRBJ2-7,TGTGCCAGTATCGATTGGGGGCTCCGCTACGAGCAGTACTTC,CASIDWGLRYEQYF
-,TRBV2,TRBD2,TRBJ2-1,TGTGCCAGCAGTGTCGACGGGAGGGCAATCTCCTACTACAATGAGCAGTTCTTC,CASSVDGRAISYYNEQFF
-,TRBV27,-,TRBJ2-7,TGTGCCAGCAGGGACATCAACTACGAGCAGTACTTC,CASRDINYEQYF
-,TRBV2,-,TRBJ2-7,TGTGCCAGCAGTGGTCAGGGACTCTACGAGCAGTACTTC,CASSGQGLYEQYF
-,TRBV6-5,TRBD2,TRBJ2-1,TGTGCCAGCAGTTACTCGAGGACTAGCGGGAGGAATGAGCAGTTCTTC,CASSYSRTSGRNEQFF
-,TRBV6-1,-,TRBJ2-7,TGTGCCAGCAGTGATTGGGCAGGGGCTGGGTACGAGCAGTACTTC,CASSDWAGAGYEQYF
-,TRBV7-8,-,TRBJ1-2,TGTGCCAGCAGCTTAGCAGGGGATTTCGGCTACACCTTC,CASSLAGDFGYTF
-,TRBV5-1,-,TRBJ1-1,TGCGCCAGCAGGATTACGCCAGAGAACACTGAAGCTTTCTTT,CASRITPENTEAFF
-,TRBV11-2,TRBD1,TRBJ2-3,TGTGCCAGCAGCTTAAGGGACAGGGTGGCAGATACGCAGTATTTT,CASSLRDRVADTQYF
-,TRBV10-1,TRBD1,TRBJ2-2,TGCGCCAGCAGTGAGCTTTCCGGGACAGGGAACACCGGGGAGCTGTTTTTT,CASSELSGTGNTGELFF
-,TRBV5-1,TRBD1,TRBJ1-1,TGCGCCAGCAGCTTGGTAGGGGACAGGGGATGGACTGAAGCTTTCTTT,CASSLVGDRGWTEAFF
-,TRBV7-9,TRBD1,TRBJ1-2,TGTGCCAGCAGCTTAGCTCTTAGCCGGGGACAGGGCAATGGCTACACCTTC,CASSLALSRGQGNGYTF
-,TRBV29-1,-,TRBJ1-2,TGCAGCGTTGTTGGAGGGTTTTTAGGAGGCTACACCTTC,CSVVGGFLGGYTF
once,TRBV30,-,TRBJ1-6,TGTGCCTGGAGGCGGGGGAATTCACCCCTCCACTTT,CAWRRGNSPLHF
-,TRBV29-1,TRBD1,TRBJ1-1,TGCAGCGTTGAAGAGTCACAGGGGTCGGCTGAAGCTTTCTTT,CSVEESQGSAEAFF
-,TRBV20-1,-,TRBJ1-2,TGCAGTGCTGGGGGCTTGAATGGCTACACCTTC,CSAGGLNGYTF
-,TRBV9,TRBD1,TRBJ1-3,TGTGCCAGCAGCGTAAAGACAGGGCACTGGGGAAACACCATATATTTT,CASSVKTGHWGNTIYF
once,TRBV5-1,-,TRBJ2-1,TGCGCCAGCAGCTTGGGACACTCCACCTACAATGAGCAGTTCTTC,CASSLGHSTYNEQFF
-,TRBV14,-,TRBJ1-1,TGTGCCAGCAGCAACAGGGTGACTGAAGCTTTCTTT,CASSNRVTEAFF